The next 11 T cell receptor beta chains were all read from a single sample in a study of blood T cells in healthy people across ages. Together with a sample-barcoded 5' primer, a J-beta primer mix was included in a second PCR lasting about 6 to 11 cycles. TCRdb processed the 5' RACE reads anew with MiXCR; each CDR3 protein has one entry. The sample comprises 750,000 or so distinct CDR3 sequences, roughly 25% of which are singletons, and 9.4% rests with the top ten. These data also featured in a second study, about T cells of mothers and their children.

Input material: blood. These receptors came from a boy younger than 18 in good health.

This chain links TRBV11-1 with TRBJ2-7; TRBD1 agrees at 9 bases. V shed 6 bases, J shed 4 bases, and the junction held 10 bases outside the gene matches. CDR1 and CDR2 from the germline V gene are SGHAT and FQDESV (reference sequence). The CDR3 loop spans 15 amino acids. The CDR3 is CASSFSGTGSYEQYF. DNA for the CDR3: TGTGCCAGCAGTTTTTCCGGGACAGGGTCTTACGAGCAGTACTTC.

The gene calls are TRBV7-3 and TRBJ2-2; unclear D gene. Germline lookup yields CDR1 SGHTA and CDR2 FQGTGA. V was cut by 0 bases and J by 3 bases, with 11 bases left in between. The CDR3 loop spans 16 amino acids. Here the CDR3 reads CASSLTLVADTGELFF. In DNA form, the CDR3 reads TGTGCCAGCAGCTTAACCCTAGTGGCGGACACCGGGGAGCTGTTTTTT.

The V call is TRBV6-2 or TRBV6-3, the J call TRBJ2-5, with 10 bases identical to TRBD2. J was trimmed by 5 bases and V by 7 bases; bases with no gene match: 10. Germline CDR1 is MNHEY and CDR2 is SVGEGT. The CDR3 contains 15 residues. The CDR3 protein is CASNSQTSGWETQYF. CDR3 in DNA: TGTGCCAGCAACTCCCAGACTAGCGGGTGGGAGACCCAGTACTTC.

At least ten counts were recorded for this clonotype. The gene calls are TRBV5-6 and TRBJ2-4; D remains unclear. CDR3 length: 11 amino acids. Germline V gene data show CDR1 as SGHDT and CDR2 as YYEEEE. The V end lost 0 bases, the J end lost 7 bases, and 2 bases lay between the germline ends. The chain's CDR3 is CASSLANIQYF. CDR3 nucleotides: TGTGCCAGCAGCTTGGCGAACATTCAGTACTTC.

This clonotype was counted only a few times. An end of the junction does not agree with germline; a read error may underlie this. The chain has TRBV12-3 or TRBV12-4 and TRBJ2-7, with 10 nucleotides matching TRBD2. This CDR3 is 15 amino acids long. Here the CDR3 DNA reads TGTGCCAGCAGGGGGGGGACTAGCGAATCCTACGAGCAGTACTTT. Its translation is CASRGGTSESYEQYF.

This sequence joins TRBV7-6 and TRBJ2-5, with 7 bases lining up with TRBD1. The J call may be faulty, since TRBJ2-1 better matches the DNA end. The germline V gene has CDR1 SGHVS and CDR2 FNYEAQ. This CDR3 comprises 13 residues. CDR3 DNA: TGTGCCAGCAGCCGAACAGGGGTTAGTGAGCAGTTCTTC. It is translated as CASSRTGVSEQFF.

This clonotype was observed a few times. This chain connects TRBV28 to TRBJ1-2; the D is unclear. The CDR3 has 16 amino acids. The germline gives CDR1 MDHEN, CDR2 SYDVKM. V gave up 6 bases and J gave up 4 bases, with 21 bases separating them. The CDR3 sequence: CASSPATAGFGYGYTF. CDR3 nucleotide sequence: TGTGCCAGCAGCCCTGCAACCGCGGGGTTCGGCTATGGCTACACCTTC.

This clonotype was picked up one time. The conserved phenylalanine or tryptophan normally closing the CDR3 is absent here, so this likely arose from a read error. The DNA is omitted, as the CDR3 cannot be located on it reliably, and the CDR3 follows TCRdb's listing. The CDR3 here is CALGRAGADIRYS. V is TRBV7-8 and J is TRBJ2-4; the D segment call TRBD1 is taken from the table without a DNA check. CDR1 is SGHVS and CDR2 is FQNEAQ in the germline V gene. A total of 13 residues make up the CDR3, ends included.

This chain joins TRBV12-3 or TRBV12-4 and TRBJ2-3; 7 bases are shared with TRBD1. The length of the CDR3 is 13 residues. The V segment lost 5 bases and the J segment 9 bases; nucleotides outside the gene matches: 8. The CDR3 region is CASSPSRQGTQYF. The CDR3 nucleotides read TGTGCCAGCAGTCCAAGTCGACAGGGAACGCAGTATTTT.

This rearrangement joins TRBV3-1 to TRBJ2-5; D possibly corresponds to TRBD1 (6 bases). The J call may be in error: the DNA end matches TRBJ2-7 better. The CDR3 is 12 residues long. CDR1 and CDR2 (germline): LGHDT, YNNKEL (reference sequence). CDR3 in DNA: TGTGCCAGCAGCAGAGACAGGCTCGAGCAGTACTTC. It is translated as CASSRDRLEQYF.

This clonotype was seen a few times. This chain links TRBV4-3 with TRBJ1-2; weak D call: TRBD1 (5 bases). The CDR3 sequence is 14 residues long. Germline CDR1 reads LGHNA; CDR2 reads YSLEER. V was pared by 0 bases and J by 12 bases, with 17 bases between. The CDR3 loop is CASSQESGSGRHTF. As DNA, the CDR3 is TGCGCCAGCAGCCAAGAATCAGGGTCAGGGAGGCACACCTTC.